The sample holds many counts of the clone carrying this T cell receptor (beta chain). Its target is unknown. There were TCR beta CDR3 regions amplified from RNA transcripts. The HTBI set primed first-round TCR CDR3 RT-PCR. TCRdb analysed the multiplex PCR reads with MiXCR anew, one entry per CDR3 protein. The table lists roughly 560,000 distinct CDR3 sequences, 14% to 15% of them singletons. This specimen comes from a study of T cells in Graves' hyperthyroidism and ophthalmopathy. General study results and limits: Classification by a 13 V-J model distinguished ophthalmopathy from stable hyperthyroidism. Researchers found most expanded thyroid clonotypes above 0.001 in blood as well.

The sequence came from a woman aged 35 to 49 with Graves' ophthalmopathy. Input material: blood.

The CDR3, as DNA: TGCAGTGCTAGTCCGGGACAGACCCTCTATGGCTACACCTTC. It translates to CSASPGQTLYGYTF. The chain is built from TRBV20-1 and TRBJ1-2, with TRBD1 matching 7 bases. The CDR3 runs to 14 residues. The ends lost 3 bases at V and 4 bases at J; junction bases unmatched: 8. Germline CDR1 DFQATT, CDR2 SNEGSKA (reference sequence).